The source of this T cell receptor beta chain is a study of blood T cell repertoires in COVID-19. The V gene end was trimmed by 5 bases and the J gene end by 1 base; junction bases not matched to a gene: 8. Germline-derived CDR1 and CDR2 are SEHNR and FQNEAQ (reference sequence). This CDR3 has 15 residues. The method was immunoSEQ multiplex PCR; TCRdb's version includes in-frame clones alone and lacks a portion of them. Among some 78,000 clones, approximately 80% were seen once, and the ten largest hold more than 5%. The gene calls are TRBV7-9 and TRBJ2-7; TRBD1 matches at 7 bases. The sequencing input was peripheral blood. The sequence was obtained from a man aged 55 to 70 with active or convalescent COVID-19. Written as DNA, the CDR3 is TGTGCCAGCAGCCCCGGGACAGCTCGATCCTACGAGCAGTACTTC. Its protein is CASSPGTARSYEQYF.